A single sample gave rise to the 15 T cell receptor beta chains below, sequenced in a study of blood T cell repertoires in COVID-19. Repertoires were generated with immunoSEQ multiplex PCR, while TCRdb's copy carries only in-frame clones and drops some. The sample includes around 99,000 clones, around 82% of them seen just once. Material for sequencing was peripheral blood. All receptors derive from a woman between 45 and 60 years old with acute or convalescent COVID-19.

The chain joins TRBV7-2 to TRBJ2-1; D unclear. The V gene lost 0 bases and the J gene lost 8 bases, with 14 bases spanning the gap. Germline V gives CDR1 SGHTA, CDR2 FQGNSA. The CDR3 runs to 15 residues. The CDR3 loop reads CASSLASLSSDEQFF. The CDR3 DNA reads TGTGCCAGCAGCTTAGCGAGTTTATCTTCGGATGAGCAGTTCTTC.

The chain links TRBV5-6 to TRBJ2-3, with TRBD2 matching 7 bases. Germline-derived CDR1 and CDR2 are SGHDT and YYEEEE. This CDR3 spans 13 amino acids. V shed 0 bases, J shed 6 bases, and the junction held 1 base outside the gene matches. The CDR3, as DNA: TGTGCCAGCAGCTTGGGAGCGGGGGATACGCAGTATTTT. This translates into CASSLGAGDTQYF.

This clone was observed once. V is TRBV5-1 and J is TRBJ2-3; TRBD1 agrees at 7 bases. The CDR3 sequence is 14 residues long. J lost 7 bases, V lost 0 bases, and 5 bases had no gene match. The germline gives CDR1 SGHRS, CDR2 YFSETQ. CDR3 residues: CASSLADRYNTQYF. The CDR3 region has the DNA TGCGCCAGCAGCTTGGCGGACAGGTACAATACGCAGTATTTT.

The CDR3 coding sequence is TGTGCCAGCACCTTGGGACAGCCTAATTCACCCCTCCACTTT. Translating gives CASTLGQPNSPLHF. The gene calls are TRBV11-1 and TRBJ1-6, with 7 bases identical to TRBD1. Germline V gene sequence: CDR1 SGHAT, CDR2 FQDESV (reference sequence). The length of the CDR3 is 14 residues. V was pared by 7 bases and J by 6 bases, with 6 bases of the junction left unmatched.

The rearrangement links TRBV18 to TRBJ1-1; the match to TRBD1 covers 8 bases. CDR1 and CDR2 from the germline V gene are KGHSH and LQKENI. There are 14 residues in the CDR3. V lost 3 bases to trimming and J lost 6 bases; unmatched junction nucleotides: 6. This CDR3 reads CASSPPDREAEAFF. CDR3 bases: TGTGCCAGCTCACCTCCGGACAGGGAGGCTGAAGCTTTCTTT.

The gene calls are TRBV23-1 and TRBJ2-1; 7 positions match TRBD1. TRBV23-1 falls under the ORF class, with uncertain function. This CDR3 has 14 residues. The junction had 9 bases not matched to a gene; V was cut back by 9 bases and J by 4 bases. The CDR3: CASKDRAIYNEQFF. In nucleotides, the CDR3 is TGCGCCAGTAAAGACAGGGCCATATACAATGAGCAGTTCTTC.

The CDR3 DNA follows: TGTGCCAGCAGCCAAGCCGGGGGGCCCCTGTTCTTC. Protein sequence: CASSQAGGPLFF. The chain uses TRBV3-1 (or the pseudogene TRBV3-2) and TRBJ2-1; D may be TRBD2 (7 bases). V was pared by 1 base and J by 15 bases, with 13 bases between. This CDR3 spans 12 amino acids. Looked up from germline, CDR1 is LGHDT and CDR2 is YNNKEL (reference sequence).

J is TRBJ2-2 and V is TRBV4-1, with 7 bases identical to TRBD1. Per germline, CDR1 MGHRA and CDR2 YSYEKL. The CDR3 covers 16 residues. V was pared by 3 bases and J by 1 base, with 5 bases of the junction left unmatched. CDR3 region: CASSHRGSENTGELFF. The DNA of the CDR3 is TGCGCCAGCAGCCACAGGGGGTCGGAGAACACCGGGGAGCTGTTTTTT.

This chain links TRBV19 with TRBJ1-4; D perhaps matches TRBD1 (6 bases). CDR1 and CDR2 from the germline V gene are LNHDA and SQIVND (reference sequence). This CDR3 is built from 15 residues. Trimming stripped 8 bases from V and 0 bases from J, with 13 bases between. DNA for the CDR3: TGTGCCAGTGTGGGGGCTGGAGCAACTAATGAAAAACTGTTTTTT. Translation: CASVGAGATNEKLFF.

On this clone itself: An end of the junction differs from the germline gene, which may be a read error. The J gene is TRBJ1-1, the V gene TRBV19; tentatively, D is TRBD1 (6 bases). Germline V gene data show CDR1 as LNHDA and CDR2 as SQIVND (reference sequence). The CDR3 sequence is 15 residues long. CDR3 bases: TGTGCCAGTAGTCAACGACGGATGACAGGCGCTAGGTCCATTTTT. Translating gives CASSQRRMTGARSIF.

The chain has TRBV25-1 and TRBJ1-1, with TRBD1 matching over 9 bases. CDR3 length equals 17 residues. The V gene's germline CDR1 is MGHDK and CDR2 SYGVNS. V shed 3 bases, J shed 4 bases, and the junction held 12 bases outside the gene matches. In nucleotides, the CDR3 is TGTGCCAGCAGTGACATCCCGGGACAGGGATTGAGCACTGAAGCTTTCTTT. Its translation is CASSDIPGQGLSTEAFF.

The chain couples TRBV3-1 (or the pseudogene TRBV3-2) to TRBJ2-4; 8 positions agree with TRBD1. The CDR3 has 14 amino acids. Germline V gene data show CDR1 as LGHDT and CDR2 as YNNKEL (reference sequence). Trimming cost V 4 bases and J 6 bases; bases outside gene matches: 5. The DNA for the CDR3 is TGTGCCAGCAGCCTCCGACAGGGGATAAACATTCAGTACTTC. Amino acid sequence: CASSLRQGINIQYF.

The chain couples TRBV6-1 to TRBJ2-1; a weak D match, TRBD1 (6 bases). The CDR3 is made up of 14 amino acids. Germline CDR1 reads MNHNS; CDR2 reads SASEGT. The V gene lost 2 bases and the J gene lost 2 bases, with 7 bases spanning the gap. CDR3 nucleotides: TGTGCCAGCAGTGAACAGGGGACCTACAATGAGCAGTTCTTC. This codes for CASSEQGTYNEQFF.

The chain carries TRBV6-5 and TRBJ2-5, with a weak D call TRBD2 (5 bases). The germline CDR1 and CDR2 sequences are MNHEY and SVGAGI. Trimming took off 2 bases at V and 6 bases at J, with 10 bases between the two ends. The CDR3 contains 13 residues. The CDR3 DNA reads TGTGCCAGCAGTTACGGGAGCGAAAAGACCCAGTACTTC. This encodes CASSYGSEKTQYF.

The J gene is TRBJ2-5, the V gene TRBV9, with 11 nucleotides matching TRBD2. The ends lost 4 bases at V and 3 bases at J; junction bases unmatched: 5. Germline V CDR1 and CDR2: SGDLS, YYNGEE. This CDR3 spans 15 amino acids. Written as DNA, the CDR3 is TGTGCCAGCAGCTTGGGGGGACTAGCGGAAGAGACCCAGTACTTC. As protein: CASSLGGLAEETQYF.